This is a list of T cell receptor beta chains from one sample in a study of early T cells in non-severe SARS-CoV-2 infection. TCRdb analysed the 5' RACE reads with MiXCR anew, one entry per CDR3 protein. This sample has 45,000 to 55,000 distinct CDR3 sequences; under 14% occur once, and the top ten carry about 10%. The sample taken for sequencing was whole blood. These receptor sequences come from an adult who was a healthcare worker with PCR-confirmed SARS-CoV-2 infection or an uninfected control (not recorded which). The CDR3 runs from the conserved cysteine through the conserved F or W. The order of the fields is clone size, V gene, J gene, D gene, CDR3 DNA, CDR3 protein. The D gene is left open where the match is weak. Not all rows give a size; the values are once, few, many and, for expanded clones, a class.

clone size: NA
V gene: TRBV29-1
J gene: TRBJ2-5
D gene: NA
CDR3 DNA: TGCAGCGTTGAAGGCAGCAAAGAGACCCAGTACTTC
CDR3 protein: CSVEGSKETQYF

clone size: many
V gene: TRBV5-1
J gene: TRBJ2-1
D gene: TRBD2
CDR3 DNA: TGCGCCAGCAGCTTGGAAAGCGGGGGATTGGGTGAGCAGTTCTTC
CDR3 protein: CASSLESGGLGEQFF

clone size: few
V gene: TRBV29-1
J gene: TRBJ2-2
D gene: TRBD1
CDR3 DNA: TGCAGCGTTGACGAGACAGGGCTTACCGGGGAGCTGTTTTTT
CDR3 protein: CSVDETGLTGELFF

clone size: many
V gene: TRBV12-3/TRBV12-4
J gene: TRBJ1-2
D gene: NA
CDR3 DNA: TGTGCCAGCAGTTTAGGGTCGCCAGGGATAGGTGGCACCTTC
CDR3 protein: CASSLGSPGIGGTF

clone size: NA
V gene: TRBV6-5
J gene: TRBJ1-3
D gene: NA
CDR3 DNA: TGTGCCAGCAGTTACGGGGGCCTCTCTGGAAACACCATATATTTT
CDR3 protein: CASSYGGLSGNTIYF

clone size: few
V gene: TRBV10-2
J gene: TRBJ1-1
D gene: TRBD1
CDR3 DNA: TGCGCCAGCAGTGAGTCGAACAGGGGACGTGAAGCTTTCTTT
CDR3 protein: CASSESNRGREAFF

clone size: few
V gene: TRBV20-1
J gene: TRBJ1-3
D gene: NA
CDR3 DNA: TGCAGTGCTAGTCCAGGACAGGGAAACACCATATATTTT
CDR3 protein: CSASPGQGNTIYF

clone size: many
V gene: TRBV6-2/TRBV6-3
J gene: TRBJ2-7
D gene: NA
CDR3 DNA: TGTGCCAGCAGTTTCCGGGACAACGAGCAGTACTTC
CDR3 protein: CASSFRDNEQYF

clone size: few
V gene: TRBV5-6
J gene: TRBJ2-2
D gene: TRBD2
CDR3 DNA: TGTGCCAGCAGCTTCTCGTTTAGGACTAGCGGTGATACCGGGGAGCTGTTTTTT
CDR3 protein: CASSFSFRTSGDTGELFF

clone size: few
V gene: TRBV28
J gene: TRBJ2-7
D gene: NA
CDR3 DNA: TGTGCCAGCAGTTTACAGGGAGCGAACGAGCAGTACTTC
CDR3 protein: CASSLQGANEQYF

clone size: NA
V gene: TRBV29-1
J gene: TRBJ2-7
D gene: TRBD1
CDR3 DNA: TGCAGCGTTTCGACAGGGTTAGAGTACTTC
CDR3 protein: CSVSTGLEYF

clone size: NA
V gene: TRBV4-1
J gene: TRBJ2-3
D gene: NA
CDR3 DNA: TGCGCCAGCACCCGGGACACAAGCACAGATACGCAGTATTTT
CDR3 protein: CASTRDTSTDTQYF

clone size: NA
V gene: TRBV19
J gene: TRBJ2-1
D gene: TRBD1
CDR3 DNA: TGTGCCAGTAGTATAGGTCCGGTCAGGGGGATATACAATGAGCAGTTCTTC
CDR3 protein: CASSIGPVRGIYNEQFF

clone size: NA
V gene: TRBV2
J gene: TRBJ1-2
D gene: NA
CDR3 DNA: TGTGCCAGCAGTGAAGCGGGGGCCCGGGGTCGCGGCTACACCTTC
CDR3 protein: CASSEAGARGRGYTF

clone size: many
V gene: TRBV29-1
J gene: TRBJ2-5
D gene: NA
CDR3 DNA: TGCAGCGTTGCAAGGAAACAAGAGACCCAGTACTTC
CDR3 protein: CSVARKQETQYF

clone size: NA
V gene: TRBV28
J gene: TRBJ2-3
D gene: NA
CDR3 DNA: TGTGCCAGCAGCTTACTTAAGGGTAGCACAGATACGCAGTATTTT
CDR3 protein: CASSLLKGSTDTQYF

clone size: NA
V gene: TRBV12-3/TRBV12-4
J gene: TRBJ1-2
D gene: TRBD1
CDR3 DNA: TGTGCCAGCAGTCAACAGGGGATGCGGAATGGCTACACCTTC
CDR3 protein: CASSQQGMRNGYTF

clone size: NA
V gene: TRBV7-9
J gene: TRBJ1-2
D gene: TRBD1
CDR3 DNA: TGTGCCAGCAGCCCGCGGACAGGGATCTATGGCTACACCTTC
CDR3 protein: CASSPRTGIYGYTF

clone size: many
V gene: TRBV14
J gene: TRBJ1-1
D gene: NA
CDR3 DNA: TGTGCCAGCAGCCAAGAGAGGGGCTGGAACACTGAAGCTTTCTTT
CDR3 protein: CASSQERGWNTEAFF

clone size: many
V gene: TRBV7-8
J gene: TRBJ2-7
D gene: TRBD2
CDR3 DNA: TGTGCCAGCAGCTCCCAACTAGCGGGAGCCTCCGAGCAGTACTTC
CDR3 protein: CASSSQLAGASEQYF

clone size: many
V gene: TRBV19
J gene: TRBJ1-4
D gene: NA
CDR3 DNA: TGTGCCAGTAGTCTCGGGGGAACTAATGAAAAACTGTTTTTT
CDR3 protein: CASSLGGTNEKLFF

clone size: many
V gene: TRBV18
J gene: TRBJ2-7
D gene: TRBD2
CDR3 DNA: TGTGCCAGCTCATCTAGCGGGGGCGCCGAGCAGTACTTC
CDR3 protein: CASSSSGGAEQYF

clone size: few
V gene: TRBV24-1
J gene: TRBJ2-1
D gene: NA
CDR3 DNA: TGTGCCACCAGTGATCCGACTGGGTCCTACAATGAGCAGTTCTTC
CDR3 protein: CATSDPTGSYNEQFF

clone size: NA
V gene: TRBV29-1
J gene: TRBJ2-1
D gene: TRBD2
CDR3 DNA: TGCAGCGGGGAGGGCTGGCGGGGAACGGACTACAATGAGCAGTTCTTC
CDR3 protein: CSGEGWRGTDYNEQFF

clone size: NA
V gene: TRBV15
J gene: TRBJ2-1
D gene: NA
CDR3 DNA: TGTGCCACCAGTAGAGGCTGGCTGACCTCCTACAATGAGCAGTTCTTC
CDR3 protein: CATSRGWLTSYNEQFF

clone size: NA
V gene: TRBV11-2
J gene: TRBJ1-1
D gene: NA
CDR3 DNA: TGTGCCAGCAGCTTAGATTGGAACACTGAAGCTTTCTTT
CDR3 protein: CASSLDWNTEAFF

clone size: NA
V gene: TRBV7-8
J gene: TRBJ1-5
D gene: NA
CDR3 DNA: TGTGCCAGCCGAGGAAGCGGCAATCAGCCCCAGCATTTT
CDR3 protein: CASRGSGNQPQHF

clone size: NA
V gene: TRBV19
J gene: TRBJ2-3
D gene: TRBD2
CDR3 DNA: TGTGCCAGTAGCAGGACTAGCGGGAGCACAGATACGCAGTATTTT
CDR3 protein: CASSRTSGSTDTQYF

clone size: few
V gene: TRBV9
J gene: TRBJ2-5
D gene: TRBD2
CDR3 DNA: TGTGCCAGCAGCGTTGATCGGCGGGAGGGGTACCAAGAGACCCAGTACTTC
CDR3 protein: CASSVDRREGYQETQYF

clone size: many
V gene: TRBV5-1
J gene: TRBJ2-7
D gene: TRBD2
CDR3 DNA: TGCGCCAGCCCCTCGGGACTAGCGGGGGGGCCCCACGAGCAGTACTTC
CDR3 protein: CASPSGLAGGPHEQYF

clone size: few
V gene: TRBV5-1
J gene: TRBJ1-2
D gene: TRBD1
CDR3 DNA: TGCGCCAGCAACATAGGGACAGGGTACTATGGCTACACCTTC
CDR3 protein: CASNIGTGYYGYTF

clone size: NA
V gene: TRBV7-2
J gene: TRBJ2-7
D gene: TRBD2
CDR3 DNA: TGTGCCAGCAGCTTACAGTCACTAGCGGGATACGAGCAGTACTTC
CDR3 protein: CASSLQSLAGYEQYF

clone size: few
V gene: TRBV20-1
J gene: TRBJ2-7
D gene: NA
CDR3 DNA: TGCAGTGCTAGATCGCAGGTCCACGAGCAGTACTTC
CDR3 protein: CSARSQVHEQYF

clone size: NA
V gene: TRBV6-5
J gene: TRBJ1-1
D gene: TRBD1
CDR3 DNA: TGTGCCAGCAGACGTTACTCGCCTATCAGGGGGATGAACACTGAAGCTTTCTTT
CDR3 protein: CASRRYSPIRGMNTEAFF

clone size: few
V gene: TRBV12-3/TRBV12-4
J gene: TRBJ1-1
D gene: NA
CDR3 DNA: TGTGCCAGCAGCCAAACTTCGGTACCTGAAGCTTTCTTT
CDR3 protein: CASSQTSVPEAFF

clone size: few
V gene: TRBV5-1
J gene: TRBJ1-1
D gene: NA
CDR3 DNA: TGCGCCAGCAGCTACACGCCATCGAACACTGAAGCTTTCTTT
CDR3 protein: CASSYTPSNTEAFF

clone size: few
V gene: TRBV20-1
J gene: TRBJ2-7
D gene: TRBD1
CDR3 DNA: TGCAGTGCTAGGGCGGGACAGGGGGGATACGAGCAGTACTTC
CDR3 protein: CSARAGQGGYEQYF

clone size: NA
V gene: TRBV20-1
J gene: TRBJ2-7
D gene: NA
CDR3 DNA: TGCAGTGCTAGAGTCCACTCCACCGCTACTGCCGAGCAGTACTTC
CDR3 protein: CSARVHSTATAEQYF

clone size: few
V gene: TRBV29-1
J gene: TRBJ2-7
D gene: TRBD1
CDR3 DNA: TGCAGCGTCGACGGGGACAGGGGTTCCGACGAGCAGTACTTC
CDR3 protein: CSVDGDRGSDEQYF

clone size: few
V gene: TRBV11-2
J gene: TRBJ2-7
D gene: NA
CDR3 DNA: TGTGCCAGCAGCTTAGACAGGGTTTACGAGCAGTACTTC
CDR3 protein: CASSLDRVYEQYF